This T cell receptor beta chain was profiled in a study of long-term antiretroviral therapy in people with HIV. Study-level results: Following ART, diversity rose but still fell short of transplant donor controls.

Each specimen consisted of 1-10 million cryopreserved PBMC prior to extraction of DNA. immunoSEQ v3.0 was run at survey level. Assay used: immunoSEQ multiplex PCR; TCRdb lists only in-frame clones, some missing. This sample has 25,000 to 30,000 clones, with 90% found just once. V was trimmed by 4 bases and J by 1 base, leaving 8 bases between them. Germline-derived CDR1 and CDR2 are SGDLS and YYNGEE. The CDR3 is made up of 13 amino acids. As regards this clone: Its antigen is currently unknown.

Specimen: unsorted PBMCs, collected 3.2 years before starting antiretroviral therapy. This TCR derives from a man aged 50 to 59 with HIV. The V gene is TRBV9, the J gene TRBJ2-5; D ambiguous. The CDR3 loop reads CASSPSIQETQYF. For the CDR3, the DNA is TGTGCCAGCAGCCCCTCCATCCAAGAGACCCAGTACTTC.